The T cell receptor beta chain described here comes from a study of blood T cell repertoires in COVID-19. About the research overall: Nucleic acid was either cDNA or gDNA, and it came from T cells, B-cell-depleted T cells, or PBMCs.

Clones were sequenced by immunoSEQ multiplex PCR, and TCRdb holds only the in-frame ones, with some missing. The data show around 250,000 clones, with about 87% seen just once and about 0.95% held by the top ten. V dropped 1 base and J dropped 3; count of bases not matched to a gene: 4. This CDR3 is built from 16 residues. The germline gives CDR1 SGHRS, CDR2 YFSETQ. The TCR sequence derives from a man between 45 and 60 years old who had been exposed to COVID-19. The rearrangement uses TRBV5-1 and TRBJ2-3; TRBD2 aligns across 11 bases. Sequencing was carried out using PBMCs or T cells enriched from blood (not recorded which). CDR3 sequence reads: CASSLIAGGPTDTQYF. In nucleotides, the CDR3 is TGCGCCAGCAGCTTGATAGCGGGGGGGCCGACAGATACGCAGTATTTT.